This T cell receptor beta chain was recovered during a study of monozygotic twins with inflammatory bowel disease. The blood volume drawn from each donor was approximately 2.5 ml. The template was total RNA from whole blood, with no T cell sorting. General study findings and limits: Evidence failed to back one strong IBD-linked signal or clonotype.

Two rounds of nested PCR, of approximately 16 and 10 cycles, were run on TCRalpha and TCRbeta cDNA. After re-calling the 5' RACE reads, TCRdb lists one entry per CDR3 protein, DNA absent. The listing contains 350,000 to 500,000 distinct CDR3 sequences. The CDR3 covers 17 residues. CDR1 and CDR2 from the germline V gene are SGDLS and YYNGEE. With respect to this clonotype: The antigen is unknown.

The sample was blood. The receptor comes from a human donor with ulcerative colitis or Crohn's disease, or a healthy co-twin of an affected twin (not recorded which). The chain recombines TRBV9 with TRBJ2-1; the TCRdb D gene call, TRBD2, has no DNA to confirm it. CDR3 sequence: CASSVVASGGPHNEQFF.